Listed below are T cell receptor beta chains from one sample, sequenced in a study of post-analysis software for immune sequencing data. TCRdb independently ran MiXCR on the PCR reads; one entry per CDR3 protein. The sample comprises roughly 170,000 distinct CDR3 sequences, roughly 31% of which are singletons, and roughly 1.6% rests with the top ten. Source material: blood. The receptors here all came from a girl between 10 and 17 years old with multiple sclerosis. Both conserved end residues are part of each CDR3. A D gene is named only where the DNA matches it firmly. The listing skips clone size in some rows; elsewhere it reads once, few, many or a size class.

j_gene	abundance	d_gene	v_gene	CDR3nt	CDR3aa
TRBJ1-4	few	-	TRBV5-5	TGTGCCAGCAGCTTGGAGGGCAACCTCTGGCCTAATGAAAAACTGTTTTTT	CASSLEGNLWPNEKLFF
TRBJ2-1	many	-	TRBV6-6	TGTGCCAGCAGTTACGGGCTGAACAATGAGCAGTTCTTC	CASSYGLNNEQFF
TRBJ2-3	many	TRBD2	TRBV12-3/TRBV12-4	TGTGCCAGCAGTTTCACTAGCGGGCCCGGAAACACAGATACGCAGTATTTT	CASSFTSGPGNTDTQYF
TRBJ2-7	many	-	TRBV12-3/TRBV12-4	TGTGCCAGCAGTTTTGGTACCGCTTCCTACGAGCAGTACTTC	CASSFGTASYEQYF
TRBJ2-1	-	TRBD1	TRBV20-1	TGCAGTGCAACCTCTGTGGGGGGACAGGGGACGCATGAGCAGTTCTTC	CSATSVGGQGTHEQFF
TRBJ2-7	-	-	TRBV28	TGTGCCTGCAGTTTGGGTAGGGGGTCGAAGGAGCAGTACTTC	CACSLGRGSKEQYF
TRBJ2-2	-	TRBD2	TRBV15	TGTGCCACCAGCAGAGGAGAAGCGGGAAACACCGGGGAGCTGTTTTTT	CATSRGEAGNTGELFF
TRBJ2-7	few	TRBD1	TRBV20-1	TGCAGTGCTAGAGGGGATACCGGGACAGGCTACGAGCAGTACTTC	CSARGDTGTGYEQYF
TRBJ2-7	few	-	TRBV27	TGTGCCACCGGATATATTAGGGGCGAGCAGTACTTC	CATGYIRGEQYF
TRBJ2-3	many	TRBD2	TRBV28	TGTGCCAGCAGTTCCCCGTTGGGGCTAGCGGACACAGATACGCAGTATTTT	CASSSPLGLADTDTQYF
TRBJ2-1	many	TRBD1	TRBV6-4	TGTGCCAGCAGTTTCCGGACAGGGAACTACAATGAGCAGTTCTTC	CASSFRTGNYNEQFF
TRBJ2-3	few	TRBD1	TRBV7-2	TGTGCCAGCAGCTTATCCGCGACAGGGGTCGGAGATACGCAGTATTTT	CASSLSATGVGDTQYF